The T cell receptor beta chain under discussion was sequenced for a study of cytomegalovirus exposure and HLA in healthy donors. Per the germline V gene, CDR1 is MNHNY and CDR2 is SVGAGI (reference sequence). Trimming cost V 4 bases and J 8 bases, with 11 bases left between them. The CDR3 has 12 amino acids. Both 60 Vbeta primers and 13 Jbeta primers went into the PCR. The repertoire was sequenced with immunoSEQ multiplex PCR; TCRdb's copy has only in-frame clones and lacks some. Of some 200,000 clones in the sample, 82% were seen once. The gene calls are TRBV6-6 and TRBJ1-1; a weak D match, TRBD1 (6 bases). Sequencing was done on a sample of PBMCs. The clonotype was recovered from a boy under 10 years old in good health and CMV-seronegative. DNA for the CDR3: TGTGCCAGCAGTTTGACAGGTTTCGAAGCTTTCTTT. It codes for CASSLTGFEAFF.